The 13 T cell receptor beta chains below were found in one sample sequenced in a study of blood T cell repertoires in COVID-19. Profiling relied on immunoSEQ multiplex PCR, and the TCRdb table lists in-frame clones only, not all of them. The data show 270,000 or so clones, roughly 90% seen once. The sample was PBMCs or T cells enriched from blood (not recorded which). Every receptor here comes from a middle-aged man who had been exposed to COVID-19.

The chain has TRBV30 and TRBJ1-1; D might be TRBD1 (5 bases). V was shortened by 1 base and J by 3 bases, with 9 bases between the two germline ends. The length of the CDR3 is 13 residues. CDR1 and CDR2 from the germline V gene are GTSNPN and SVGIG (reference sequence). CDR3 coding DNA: TGTGCCTGGAGTGCGGGGGGAGACACTGAAGCTTTCTTT. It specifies CAWSAGGDTEAFF.

The CDR3 coding sequence is TGTGCCAGCAGCGCCGACAGGGCGCGGGAGCAGTACTTC. The encoded protein is CASSADRAREQYF. V is TRBV7-6 and J is TRBJ2-7, with 7 bases identical to TRBD1. The germline V gene has CDR1 SGHVS and CDR2 FNYEAQ. The J segment lost 7 bases and the V segment lost 5 bases, leaving 8 bases of the junction unmatched. There are 13 residues in the CDR3.

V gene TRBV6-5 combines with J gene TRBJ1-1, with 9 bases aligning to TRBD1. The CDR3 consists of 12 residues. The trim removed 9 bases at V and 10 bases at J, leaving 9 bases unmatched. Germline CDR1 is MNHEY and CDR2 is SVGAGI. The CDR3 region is CASRPGQGSAFF. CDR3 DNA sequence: TGTGCCAGTCGGCCGGGACAGGGATCAGCTTTCTTT.

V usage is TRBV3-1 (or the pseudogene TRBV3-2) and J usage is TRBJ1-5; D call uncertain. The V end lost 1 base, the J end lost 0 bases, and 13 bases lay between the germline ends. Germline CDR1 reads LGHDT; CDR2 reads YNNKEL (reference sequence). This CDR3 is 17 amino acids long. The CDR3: CASSQVSGRNSNQPQHF. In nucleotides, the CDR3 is TGTGCCAGCAGCCAAGTGTCGGGGAGAAATAGCAATCAGCCCCAGCATTTT.

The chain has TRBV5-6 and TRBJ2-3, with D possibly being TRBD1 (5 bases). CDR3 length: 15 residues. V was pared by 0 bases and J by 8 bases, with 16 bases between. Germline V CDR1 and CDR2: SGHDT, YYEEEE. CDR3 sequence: CASSLALTGSGTQYF. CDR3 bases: TGTGCCAGCAGCTTGGCCCTCACAGGTTCGGGTACGCAGTATTTT. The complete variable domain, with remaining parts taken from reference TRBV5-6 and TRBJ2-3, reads DAGVTQSPTHLIKTRGQQVTLRCSPKSGHDTVSWYQQALGQGPQFIFQYYEEEERQRGNFPDRFSGHQFPNYSSELNVNALLLGDSALYLCASSLALTGSGTQYFGPGTRLTVL.

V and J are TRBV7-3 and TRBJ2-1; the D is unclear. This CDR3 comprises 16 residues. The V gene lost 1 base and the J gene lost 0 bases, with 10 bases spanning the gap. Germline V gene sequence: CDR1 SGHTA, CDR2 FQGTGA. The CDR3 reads CASSLNLGSSYNEQFF. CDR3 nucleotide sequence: TGTGCCAGCAGCTTAAACCTAGGAAGCTCCTACAATGAGCAGTTCTTC.

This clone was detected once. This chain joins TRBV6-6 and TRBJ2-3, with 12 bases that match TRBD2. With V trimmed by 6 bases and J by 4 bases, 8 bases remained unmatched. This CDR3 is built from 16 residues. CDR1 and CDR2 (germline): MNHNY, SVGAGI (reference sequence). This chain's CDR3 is CASSPRLAGGPDTQYF. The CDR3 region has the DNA TGTGCCAGCAGCCCCCGCCTAGCGGGAGGGCCAGATACGCAGTATTTT.

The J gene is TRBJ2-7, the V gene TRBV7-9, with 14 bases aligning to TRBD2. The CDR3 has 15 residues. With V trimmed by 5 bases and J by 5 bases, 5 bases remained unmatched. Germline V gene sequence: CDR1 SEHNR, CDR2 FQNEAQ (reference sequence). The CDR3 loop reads CASSPRGLAGDEQYF. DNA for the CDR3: TGTGCCAGCAGCCCTCGGGGACTAGCGGGAGACGAGCAGTACTTC.

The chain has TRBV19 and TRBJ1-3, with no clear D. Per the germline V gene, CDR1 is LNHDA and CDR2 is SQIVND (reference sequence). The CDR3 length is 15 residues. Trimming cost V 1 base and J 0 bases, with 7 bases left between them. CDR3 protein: CASSIAAGSGNTIYF. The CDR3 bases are TGTGCCAGTAGTATAGCAGCAGGCTCTGGAAACACCATATATTTT. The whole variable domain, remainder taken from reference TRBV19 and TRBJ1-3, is DGGITQSPKYLFRKEGQNVTLSCEQNLNHDAMYWYRQDPGQGLRLIYYSQIVNDFQKGDIAEGYSVSREKKESFPLTVTSAQKNPTAFYLCASSIAAGSGNTIYFGEGSWLTVV.

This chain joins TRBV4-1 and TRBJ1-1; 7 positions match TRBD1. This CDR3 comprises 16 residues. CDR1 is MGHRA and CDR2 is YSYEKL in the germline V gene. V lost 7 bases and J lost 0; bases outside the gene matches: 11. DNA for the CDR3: TGCGCCAGCACCAGATTGACAGGGCCTTTGAACACTGAAGCTTTCTTT. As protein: CASTRLTGPLNTEAFF.

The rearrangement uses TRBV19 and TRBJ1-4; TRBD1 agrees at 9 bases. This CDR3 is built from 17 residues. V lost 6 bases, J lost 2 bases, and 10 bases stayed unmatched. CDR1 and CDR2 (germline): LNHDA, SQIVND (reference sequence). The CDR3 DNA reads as TGTGCCAGTAGCATGAACAGGGGGCATATCACTAATGAAAAACTGTTTTTT. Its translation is CASSMNRGHITNEKLFF.

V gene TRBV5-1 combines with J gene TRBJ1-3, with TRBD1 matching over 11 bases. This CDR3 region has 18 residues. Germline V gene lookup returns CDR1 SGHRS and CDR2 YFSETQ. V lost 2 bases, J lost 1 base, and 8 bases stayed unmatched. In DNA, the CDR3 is TGCGCCAGCAGCTTCGACAAGGGACAGGGGGTTTCTGGAAACACCATATATTTT. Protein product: CASSFDKGQGVSGNTIYF.

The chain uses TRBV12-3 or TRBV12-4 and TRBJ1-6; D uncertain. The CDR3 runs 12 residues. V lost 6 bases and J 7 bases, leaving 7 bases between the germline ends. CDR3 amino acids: CASRSGNSPLHF. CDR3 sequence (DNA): TGTGCCAGCAGGTCCGGGAATTCACCCCTCCACTTT.